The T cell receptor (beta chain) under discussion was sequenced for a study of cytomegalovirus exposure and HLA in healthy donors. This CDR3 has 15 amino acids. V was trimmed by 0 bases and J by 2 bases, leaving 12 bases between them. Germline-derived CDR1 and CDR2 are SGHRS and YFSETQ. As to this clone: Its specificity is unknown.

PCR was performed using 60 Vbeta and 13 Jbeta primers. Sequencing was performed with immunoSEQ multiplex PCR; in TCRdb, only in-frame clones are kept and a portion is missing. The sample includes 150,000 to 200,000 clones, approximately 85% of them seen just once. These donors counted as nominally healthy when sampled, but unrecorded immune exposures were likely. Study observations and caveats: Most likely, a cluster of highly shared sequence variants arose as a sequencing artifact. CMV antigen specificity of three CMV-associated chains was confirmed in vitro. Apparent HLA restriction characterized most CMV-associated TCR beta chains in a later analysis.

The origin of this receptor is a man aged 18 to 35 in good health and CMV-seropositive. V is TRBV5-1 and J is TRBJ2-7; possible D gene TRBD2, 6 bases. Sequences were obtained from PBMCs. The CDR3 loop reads CASSLVRRGTYEQYF. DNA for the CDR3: TGCGCCAGCAGCTTGGTGAGGCGGGGAACCTACGAGCAGTACTTC.